The 27 T cell receptor beta chains given below trace back to one sample, sequenced in a study of breast tumors, draining lymph nodes, adjacent tissues. MiXCR was run by TCRdb on the multiplex PCR reads, yielding one entry per CDR3 protein. The repertoire holds about 35,000 distinct CDR3 sequences, just over 35% seen once, with approximately 10% in the top ten. Sample: breast tumor tissue. Source of these receptors: a female donor with breast cancer. Some clones in this sample may be carry-over from other donors' samples.

The chain links TRBV20-1 to TRBJ2-5; D is possibly TRBD1 (5 bases). The CDR3 totals 15 residues. V was shortened by 1 base and J by 2 bases, with 14 bases between the two germline ends. The germline V gene has CDR1 DFQATT and CDR2 SNEGSKA (reference sequence). CDR3 sequence reads: CSARAPWAGQETQYF. DNA for the CDR3: TGCAGTGCTAGAGCCCCCTGGGCAGGGCAAGAGACCCAGTACTTC.

This clonotype appeared many times. The chain links TRBV20-1 to TRBJ2-7; no definite D call. The V gene's germline CDR1 is DFQATT and CDR2 SNEGSKA (reference sequence). Deletions cut 1 base from V and 7 bases from J, with 20 bases between. The CDR3 consists of 15 residues. Written as DNA, the CDR3 is TGCAGTGCTAGAGGGTCCGGACGGCCCGAGAGGGAGCAGTACTTC. This codes for CSARGSGRPEREQYF.

A word on this clonotype: No conserved phenylalanine or tryptophan ends this CDR3, so it is likely a read error. The chain uses TRBV24-1 and TRBJ2-3; TRBD1 aligns across 12 bases. This CDR3 has 16 residues. Germline values: CDR1 KGHDR, CDR2 SFDVKD. V gave up 4 bases and J gave up 4 bases; unmatched junction bases: 5. DNA of the CDR3: TGTGCCACCAGTGACCTGGGACAGGGGGCCGCAGATACGCAGTATTCT. Translation gives CATSDLGQGAADTQYS.

This clonotype was seen repeatedly, ten times or more. The junction departs from germline at one end; a sequencing error may be responsible. V usage is TRBV12-3 or TRBV12-4 and J usage is TRBJ2-7; 11 bases are shared with TRBD2. CDR3 length: 14 amino acids. The DNA for the CDR3 is TGTGCCAGCAGTATAGCGGGAGGGCCGGAAGAGCAGTACTTC. Its translation: CASSIAGGPEEQYF.

This clonotype was detected many times. The rearrangement uses TRBV6-5 and TRBJ2-5, with D possibly TRBD1 on 6 matching bases. V lost 6 bases to trimming and J lost 5 bases, with 13 bases between them. Germline assignment: CDR1 MNHEY and CDR2 SVGAGI. This CDR3 region has 13 residues. The CDR3 sequence is CASRATGWETQYF. CDR3 sequence (DNA): TGTGCCAGCAGGGCGACAGGCTGGGAGACCCAGTACTTC.

At least ten counts were recorded for this clonotype. The chain couples TRBV7-8 to TRBJ2-1; 7 nucleotides match TRBD2. Germline loops: CDR1 SGHVS, CDR2 FQNEAQ. J lost 8 bases, V lost 5 bases, and 9 bases had no gene match. The CDR3 is 14 residues long. The CDR3: CASSPGTTVDEQFF. As DNA, the CDR3 is TGTGCCAGCAGCCCCGGGACTACGGTCGATGAGCAGTTCTTC. Together with reference TRBV7-8 and TRBJ2-1, the CDR3 gives the full variable domain: GAGVSQSPRYKVAKRGQDVALRCDPISGHVSLFWYQQALGQGPEFLTYFQNEAQLDKSGLPSDRFFAERPEGSVSTLKIQRTQQEDSAVYLCASSPGTTVDEQFFGPGTRLTVL.

This clonotype was observed many times. V gene TRBV7-3 combines with J gene TRBJ2-2; maybe TRBD2 (6 bases). CDR3 size: 14 residues. V dropped 5 bases and J dropped 4 bases, with 11 bases sitting between them. Germline lookup yields CDR1 SGHTA and CDR2 FQGTGA. The CDR3 loop reads CASSDTGSTGELFF. The CDR3 bases are TGTGCCAGCAGCGATACCGGGAGCACCGGGGAGCTGTTTTTT.

This clonotype has a count of ten or more. The chain uses TRBV14 and TRBJ1-4; maybe TRBD1 (6 bases). CDR3 size: 14 residues. Trimming left V 4 bases short and J 5 bases short, with 11 bases between. Germline V CDR1 and CDR2: SGHDN, FVKESK. In DNA form, the CDR3 reads TGTGCCAGCAGCCTGGACAGACAAAATGAAAAACTGTTTTTT. This translates into CASSLDRQNEKLFF.

A word on this clonotype: The CDR3 does not end in the conserved phenylalanine or tryptophan, so this is likely a read error. This chain uses TRBV6-6 with TRBJ2-4; D remains ambiguous. The CDR3 is 16 amino acids. Germline V CDR1 and CDR2: MNHNY, SVGAGI (reference sequence). V gave up 3 bases and J gave up 0 bases, with 12 bases separating them. The CDR3 DNA reads TGTGCCAGCAGTTATGTGAGACGAGTAGCCAAAAACATTCAGTACCTC. As protein: CASSYVRRVAKNIQYL.

This clonotype was found many times. The chain links TRBV4-1 to TRBJ2-7; D might be TRBD1 (7 bases). Germline loops: CDR1 MGHRA, CDR2 YSYEKL. Between the trimmed V and J ends, which lost 1 base and 3 bases, there was a span of 16 bases. The CDR3 covers 16 residues. Here the CDR3 reads CASSQGGAGGLYEQYF. Written as DNA, the CDR3 is TGCGCCAGCAGCCAAGGAGGGGCAGGGGGACTCTACGAGCAGTACTTC.

The rearrangement links TRBV6-5 to TRBJ1-2; D remains unclear. This CDR3 is 11 amino acids long. The V end lost 5 bases, the J end lost 2 bases, and 3 bases lay between the germline ends. Per germline, CDR1 MNHEY and CDR2 SVGAGI. CDR3: CASSDNYGYTF. DNA of the CDR3: TGTGCCAGCAGTGACAACTATGGCTACACCTTC.

This clonotype turned up a few times. The rearrangement uses TRBV27 and TRBJ1-2; D is possibly TRBD1 (5 bases). CDR1 is MNHEY and CDR2 is SMNVEV in the germline V gene (reference sequence). The CDR3 extends over 13 amino acids. Deletions cut 5 bases from V and 8 bases from J, with 15 bases between. The DNA for the CDR3 is TGTGCCAGCAGTCCAGGGACGTCTCAAGGCTACACCTTC. As protein: CASSPGTSQGYTF.

This clonotype is labeled as medium-sized (0.01 to 0.1%). The chain employs TRBV24-1 and TRBJ2-5, with 11 bases aligning to TRBD1. With V trimmed by 1 base and J by 3 bases, 9 bases remained unmatched. This CDR3 spans 18 amino acids. Looked up from germline, CDR1 is KGHDR and CDR2 is SFDVKD. In nucleotides, the CDR3 is TGTGCCACCAGTGATTTTAGGTCGGACAGGGGGCGCGAAGAGACCCAGTACTTC. Its protein product is CATSDFRSDRGREETQYF.

The rearrangement links TRBV20-1 to TRBJ2-7; TRBD2 is a possible D gene (6 bases). This CDR3 comprises 14 residues. Trimming removed 0 bases at V and 2 bases at J, with 11 bases between. Germline-derived CDR1 and CDR2 are DFQATT and SNEGSKA (reference sequence). Written as DNA, the CDR3 is TGCAGTGCTAGAGATCGGCGGGGCACCTACGAGCAGTACTTC. It encodes CSARDRRGTYEQYF.

The genes are TRBV6-5 and TRBJ1-3; D is unclear. The germline CDR1 and CDR2 sequences are MNHEY and SVGAGI. Trimming removed 0 bases at V and 3 bases at J, with 15 bases between. The CDR3 totals 17 residues. The CDR3 DNA sequence: TGTGCCAGCAGTTACTCGAGAGGGTCGGGTTTTGGAAACACCATATATTTT. Translating it yields CASSYSRGSGFGNTIYF.

This clonotype was picked up many times. The rearrangement uses TRBV7-2 and TRBJ2-2; D may be TRBD1 or TRBD2 (5 bases each). Germline CDR1 reads SGHTA; CDR2 reads FQGNSA. The CDR3 loop spans 14 amino acids. V lost 5 bases and J 4 bases, leaving 11 bases between the germline ends. CDR3: CASSAGTGTGELFF. The CDR3 DNA is TGTGCCAGCAGCGCCGGGACGGGCACCGGGGAGCTGTTTTTT.

The chain employs TRBV7-2 and TRBJ2-7; 7 bases fit TRBD1. The CDR3 contains 14 residues. CDR1 SGHTA and CDR2 FQGNSA come from the germline V gene. Trimming at V came to 1 base and at J to 6 bases, leaving 6 bases not matched to a gene. CDR3 residues: CASSLGSRQGEQYF. In DNA, the CDR3 is TGTGCCAGCAGCTTAGGATCCCGACAGGGCGAGCAGTACTTC. Using reference TRBV7-2 and TRBJ2-7 for the parts outside the CDR3, the full variable domain is GAGVSQSPSNKVTEKGKDVELRCDPISGHTALYWYRQSLGQGLEFLIYFQGNSAPDKSGLPSDRFSAERTGGSVSTLTIQRTQQEDSAVYLCASSLGSRQGEQYFGPGTRLTVT.

This clonotype has at least ten counts. The CDR3 sequence: CASSATSVSTDTQYF. CDR3 coding DNA: TGTGCCAGCAGCGCGACTAGCGTTAGCACAGATACGCAGTATTTT. This chain links TRBV7-9 with TRBJ2-3; 8 positions agree with TRBD2. CDR3 size: 15 residues. Germline V gene sequence: CDR1 SEHNR, CDR2 FQNEAQ (reference sequence). Losses at the gene ends were 5 bases for V and 0 bases for J; bases not matched to a gene: 4.

This clonotype has a count of ten or more. The chain uses TRBV11-3 and TRBJ2-1, with 7 nucleotides matching TRBD1. The length of the CDR3 is 16 residues. In germline, CDR1 is SGHNT, CDR2 YENEEA. J gave up 4 bases and V 5 bases, and 11 bases lay outside the gene matches. The CDR3 is CASSPPRGPMYNEQFF. The DNA for the CDR3 is TGTGCCAGCAGCCCTCCGAGGGGGCCGATGTACAATGAGCAGTTCTTC. Variable domain in full (rest from reference TRBV11-3 and TRBJ2-1): EAGVVQSPRYKIIEKKQPVAFWCNPISGHNTLYWYLQNLGQGPELLIRYENEEAVDDSQLPKDRFSAERLKGVDSTLKIQPAELGDSAVYLCASSPPRGPMYNEQFFGPGTRLTVL.

This clonotype was counted many times. The chain employs TRBV29-1 and TRBJ1-2; D perhaps matches TRBD1 (6 bases). The CDR3 is made up of 13 amino acids. V was trimmed by 6 bases and J by 3 bases, leaving 14 bases between them. Germline-derived CDR1 and CDR2 are SQVTM and ANQGSEA. CDR3 DNA: TGCAGCGTAGCGACAGGTTTGGACTATGGCTACACCTTC. Its translation is CSVATGLDYGYTF.

The chain employs TRBV4-3 and TRBJ1-2, with 11 bases lining up with TRBD1. Germline loops: CDR1 LGHNA, CDR2 YSLEER. This CDR3 is built from 14 residues. The junction had 0 bases not matched to a gene; V was cut back by 4 bases and J by 2 bases. The CDR3 DNA is TGCGCCAGCAGCCGGGACAGGGGGAACTATGGCTACACCTTC. It codes for CASSRDRGNYGYTF.

This clonotype was seen at least ten times. The chain links TRBV9 to TRBJ2-1; D not resolved. V dropped 0 bases and J dropped 3 bases, with 13 bases sitting between them. Germline V gives CDR1 SGDLS, CDR2 YYNGEE. CDR3 size: 16 residues. CDR3 in DNA: TGTGCCAGCAGCGTAGGATCGGGCAGTTTCTACAATGAGCAGTTCTTC. Translated: CASSVGSGSFYNEQFF.

V is TRBV27 and J is TRBJ2-1, with a tentative D call TRBD1 (6 bases). This CDR3 spans 13 amino acids. The germline V gene has CDR1 MNHEY and CDR2 SMNVEV (reference sequence). V lost 6 bases, J lost 2 bases, and 8 bases lay in between. This chain's CDR3 is CASRRTAYNEQFF. DNA of the CDR3: TGTGCCAGCAGAAGGACAGCCTACAATGAGCAGTTCTTC.

The rearrangement links TRBV20-1 to TRBJ2-7; 13 positions agree with TRBD2. V dropped 4 bases and J dropped 2; count of bases not matched to a gene: 11. The germline gives CDR1 DFQATT, CDR2 SNEGSKA (reference sequence). The CDR3 contains 17 residues. This CDR3 is CSANSSKGTSGTYEQYF. The CDR3 DNA reads as TGCAGTGCTAACAGTTCTAAAGGGACTAGCGGGACCTACGAGCAGTACTTC.

The CDR3 sequence: CASSLSQGTGNTIYF. The CDR3 nucleotides read TGTGCCAGCAGTTTATCACAGGGAACTGGAAACACCATATATTTT. The chain combines TRBV27 with TRBJ1-3; tentative D call: TRBD1 (6 bases). The V gene lost 0 bases and the J gene lost 2 bases, with 8 bases spanning the gap. The CDR3 covers 15 residues. Germline CDR1 is MNHEY and CDR2 is SMNVEV (reference sequence).

The chain recombines TRBV6-5 with TRBJ2-3, with 7 bases identical to TRBD1. CDR3 size: 14 residues. CDR1 is MNHEY, CDR2 SVGAGI, per germline. V trimming: 8 bases; J trimming: 3 bases; junction bases outside the gene matches: 8. The CDR3 sequence is CASRLTGMTDTQYF. The CDR3 nucleotides are TGTGCCAGCCGCCTGACAGGGATGACAGATACGCAGTATTTT.

This clonotype occurred a few times. The chain uses TRBV27 and TRBJ2-7; D is perhaps TRBD1 or TRBD2 (5 bases each). This CDR3 region has 14 residues. CDR1 is MNHEY and CDR2 is SMNVEV in the germline V gene (reference sequence). Trimming cost V 2 bases and J 3 bases, with 11 bases left between them. CDR3 region: CASSLGRGGYEQYF. CDR3 sequence (DNA): TGTGCCAGCAGTTTAGGGCGTGGGGGCTACGAGCAGTACTTC.